The entry below gives a single TCR beta chain sequence along with its context. The antigen remains unidentified. The data stem from a study of blood T cells in healthy people across ages. Study-wide points: Diversity was estimated from one million T cells, and these estimates were considered underestimates. Among T cells, TCR beta diversity per million cells dropped roughly linearly as age rose. Nothing was known about donor CMV status, and this possibly confounded expanded clonotype changes.

Together with a sample-barcoded 5' primer, a J-beta primer mix was included in a second PCR lasting about 7 to 11 cycles. MiXCR, applied by TCRdb to the 5' RACE reads, yields one record per CDR3 protein. The table shows hundreds of thousands of distinct CDR3 sequences, with 40% to 50% occurring only once. The material sequenced was blood. The sequence came from a man in his fifties or sixties in good health.

The CDR3 spells CASSLGSEPREQYF. The DNA of the CDR3 is TGCGCCAGCAGCTTGGGTTCGGAGCCTCGGGAGCAGTACTTC. V and J are TRBV5-1 and TRBJ2-5, with a possible D match to TRBD2 (6 bases). Trimming removed 0 bases at V and 11 bases at J, with 17 bases between. The CDR3 is 14 residues long. Germline CDR1 is SGHRS and CDR2 is YFSETQ. The complete variable domain, with remaining parts taken from reference TRBV5-1 and TRBJ2-5, reads KAGVTQTPRYLIKTRGQQVTLSCSPISGHRSVSWYQQTPGQGLQFLFEYFSETQRNKGNFPGRFSGRQFSNSRSEMNVSTLELGDSALYLCASSLGSEPREQYFGPGTRLLVL.